The sample holds many counts of the clone carrying this TCR beta chain. Its antigen remains unknown. The germline V gene has CDR1 GTSNPN and CDR2 SVGIG (reference sequence). CDR3 length: 12 amino acids. V was cut by 5 bases and J by 2 bases, with 10 bases left in between. This entry belongs to a study of molecular identifiers for immune sequencing clone quantification. Study outcomes and limitations: Detectable among one million naive cells, according to reports, was Jurkat TCR RNA spiked in from one cell. Barcode sharing among identical TCR molecules could make large clones appear smaller. Clones exceeding 20 RNA copies carried over 97% of effector molecules but under 1% of naive-cell molecules.

Via MiXCR, TCRdb re-called the PCR reads, giving one row per CDR3 protein. The sample has 23,000 or so distinct CDR3 sequences, roughly 15% seen once. Specimen: naive CD8+ T cells from blood, with Jurkat cell RNA spiked in. Subset reported: FACS-sorted CD8+CD4-CCR7+CD45RA+ naive T cells. The V call is TRBV30, the J call TRBJ2-7, with D hard to call. The TCR originated in a human donor in good health. Some libraries in this study had Jurkat cell RNA spiked in. The CDR3 nucleotides read TGTGCCTGGGCGGACGGAACCTACGAGCAGTACTTC. Protein: CAWADGTYEQYF.